Listed below are T cell receptor beta chains from one sample, sequenced in a study of blood T cell repertoires in COVID-19. The repertoire was sequenced with immunoSEQ multiplex PCR; TCRdb's copy has only in-frame clones and lacks some. The sample records 250,000 to 300,000 clones, around nine tenths being singletons. Sample: peripheral blood. The receptors here all came from a man in his forties with acute or convalescent COVID-19. Each CDR3 is given with its conserved first and last residue. The D gene is left open where the match is weak. Some rows have no size entry. The others give once, few or many, or a class for an expanded clone.

TRBJ1-6 - - TRBV3-1/TRBV3-2 CASSQDWDTRSPLHF TGTGCCAGCAGCCAAGATTGGGACACTAGGTCACCCCTCCACTTT
TRBJ2-7 - TRBD1 TRBV6-6 CASSYLGQGNNEQYF TGTGCCAGCAGTTACTTGGGACAGGGGAACAACGAGCAGTACTTC
TRBJ1-2 - - TRBV19 CASSFYSYGYTF TGTGCCAGTAGTTTTTACAGCTATGGCTACACCTTC
TRBJ2-1 once - TRBV2 CASTREGSYNEQFF TGTGCCAGCACCAGGGAAGGATCCTACAATGAGCAGTTCTTC
TRBJ1-2 - - TRBV27 CASKTGSTNYGYTF TGTGCCAGCAAGACAGGATCGACGAACTATGGCTACACCTTC
TRBJ1-1 - - TRBV6-5 CASRLGTVNTEAFF TGTGCCAGCAGGTTAGGGACTGTGAACACTGAAGCTTTCTTT
TRBJ2-1 - TRBD2 TRBV15 CATSTPLAGGPNEQFF TGTGCCACCAGCACCCCACTAGCGGGGGGGCCCAATGAGCAGTTCTTC
TRBJ1-1 few TRBD1 TRBV14 CASSQARGPDTEAFF TGTGCCAGCAGCCAAGCTAGGGGGCCGGACACTGAAGCTTTCTTT
TRBJ1-4 - - TRBV5-1 CASSPSGGTNEKLFF TGCGCCAGCAGCCCTTCGGGTGGGACTAATGAAAAACTGTTTTTT
TRBJ2-3 - - TRBV7-6 CASSFIEDTQYF TGTGCCAGCAGCTTTATAGAGGATACGCAGTATTTT
TRBJ1-1 - - TRBV5-1 CASSLEAGLNTEAFF TGCGCCAGCAGCTTGGAGGCGGGTCTGAACACTGAAGCTTTCTTT
TRBJ1-6 few - TRBV7-9 CASSRSMVGDSPLHF TGTGCCAGCAGCCGATCGATGGTAGGGGATTCACCCCTCCACTTT
TRBJ1-3 - TRBD1 TRBV10-3 CAISEPTGLRGNTIYF TGTGCCATCAGTGAGCCGACAGGGCTGCGTGGAAACACCATATATTTT
TRBJ1-4 once TRBD1 TRBV2 CASVETGYGEKLFF TGTGCCAGCGTAGAGACAGGGTACGGCGAAAAACTGTTTTTT
TRBJ1-6 - - TRBV4-2 CASSHPPGRGGTPLHF TGTGCCAGCAGCCATCCGCCGGGTAGGGGGGGGACACCCCTCCACTTT